This T cell receptor beta chain was observed in a study of blood T cell repertoires in COVID-19. Study information: Acute and convalescent COVID-19 samples came from the United States, Italy and Spain. From T cells, B-cell-depleted T cells, or PBMCs came the material, which was cDNA or gDNA.

The V gene end was trimmed by 5 bases and the J gene end by 4 bases; junction bases not matched to a gene: 5. Germline loops: CDR1 SGHDT, CDR2 YYEEEE. CDR3 length: 15 residues. In the original analysis: Amplification of reference gene primers was used by the study to estimate nucleated cell counts. Sequenced by immunoSEQ multiplex PCR; TCRdb stores in-frame clones only, minus some. V, J and clone size derive from that table, while D and trimming were established from the DNA sequence. The sample has about 220,000 clones; 75% to 85% are singletons. Input material: peripheral blood. This chain connects TRBV5-6 to TRBJ2-3; TRBD2 aligns across 12 bases. The receptor was derived from a man aged 35-49 years who had recovered from COVID-19. DNA for the CDR3: TGTGCCAGCAGACTAGCGGGGGGCCAGTCAGATACGCAGTATTTT. As protein: CASRLAGGQSDTQYF. Together with reference TRBV5-6 and TRBJ2-3, the CDR3 gives the full variable domain: DAGVTQSPTHLIKTRGQQVTLRCSPKSGHDTVSWYQQALGQGPQFIFQYYEEEERQRGNFPDRFSGHQFPNYSSELNVNALLLGDSALYLCASRLAGGQSDTQYFGPGTRLTVL.